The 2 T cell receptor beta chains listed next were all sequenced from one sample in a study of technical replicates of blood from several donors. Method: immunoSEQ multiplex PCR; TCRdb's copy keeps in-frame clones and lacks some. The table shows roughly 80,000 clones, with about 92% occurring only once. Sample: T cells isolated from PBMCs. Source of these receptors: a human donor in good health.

CDR3 sequence reads: CASSVDSGRHNEQYF. DNA of the CDR3: TGTGCCAGCAGCGTAGATAGCGGGAGGCACAACGAGCAGTACTTC. The gene calls are TRBV9 and TRBJ2-7, with 10 bases that match TRBD2. CDR3 length: 15 residues. The V and J ends lost 0 bases and 5 bases, in that order; junction bases with no gene match: 5. Germline V gene data show CDR1 as SGDLS and CDR2 as YYNGEE.

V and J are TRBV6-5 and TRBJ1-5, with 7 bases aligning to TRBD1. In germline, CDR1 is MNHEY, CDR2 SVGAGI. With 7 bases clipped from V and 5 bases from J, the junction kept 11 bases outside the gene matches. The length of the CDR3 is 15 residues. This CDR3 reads CASKPGTELDQPQHF. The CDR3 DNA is TGTGCCAGCAAGCCCGGGACAGAGTTAGATCAGCCCCAGCATTTT.